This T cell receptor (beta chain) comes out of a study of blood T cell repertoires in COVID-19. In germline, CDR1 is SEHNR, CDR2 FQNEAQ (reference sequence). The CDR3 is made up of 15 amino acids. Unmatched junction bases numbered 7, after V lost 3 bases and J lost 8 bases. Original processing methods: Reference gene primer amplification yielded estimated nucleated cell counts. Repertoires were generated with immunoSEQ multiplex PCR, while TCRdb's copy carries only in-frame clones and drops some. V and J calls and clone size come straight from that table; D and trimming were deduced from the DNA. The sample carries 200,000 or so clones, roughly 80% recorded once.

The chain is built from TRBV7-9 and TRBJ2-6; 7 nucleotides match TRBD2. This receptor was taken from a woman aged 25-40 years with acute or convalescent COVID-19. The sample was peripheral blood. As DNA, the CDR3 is TGTGCCAGCAGCTTTTCGGGGGGAAGGACCAACGTCCTGACTTTC. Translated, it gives CASSFSGGRTNVLTF.